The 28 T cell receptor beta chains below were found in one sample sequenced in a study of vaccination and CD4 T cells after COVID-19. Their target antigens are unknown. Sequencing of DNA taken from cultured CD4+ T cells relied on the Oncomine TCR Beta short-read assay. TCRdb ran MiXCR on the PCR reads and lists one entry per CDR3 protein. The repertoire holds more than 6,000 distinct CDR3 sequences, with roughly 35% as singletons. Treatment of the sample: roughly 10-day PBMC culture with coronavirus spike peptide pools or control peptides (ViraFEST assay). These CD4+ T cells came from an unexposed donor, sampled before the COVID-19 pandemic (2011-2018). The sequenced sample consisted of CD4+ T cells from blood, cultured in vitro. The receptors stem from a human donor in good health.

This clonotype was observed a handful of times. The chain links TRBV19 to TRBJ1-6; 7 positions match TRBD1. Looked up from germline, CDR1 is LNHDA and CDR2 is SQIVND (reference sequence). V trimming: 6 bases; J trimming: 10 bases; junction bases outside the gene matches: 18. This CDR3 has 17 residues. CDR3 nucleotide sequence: TGTGCCAGTAGAAGGGGGCGGGGTACAAGCTTCGAATCACCCCTCCACTTT. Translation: CASRRGRGTSFESPLHF.

The DNA for the CDR3 is TGTGCCAGCAGCTTAGTACAAGGGGGCTACGAGCAGTACTTC. It specifies CASSLVQGGYEQYF. The gene calls are TRBV11-2 and TRBJ2-7; a possible D gene is TRBD1 (6 bases). CDR1 and CDR2 (germline): SGHAT, FQNNGV. With 1 base removed from V and 3 bases from J, the gap between germline ends came to 10 bases. CDR3 length: 14 amino acids.

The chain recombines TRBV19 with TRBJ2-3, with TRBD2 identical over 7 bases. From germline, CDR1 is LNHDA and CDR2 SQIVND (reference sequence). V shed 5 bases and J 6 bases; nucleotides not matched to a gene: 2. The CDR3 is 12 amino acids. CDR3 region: CASSPGGDTQYF. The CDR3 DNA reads TGTGCCAGTAGTCCCGGGGGGGATACGCAGTATTTT. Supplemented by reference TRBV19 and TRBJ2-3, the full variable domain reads DGGITQSPKYLFRKEGQNVTLSCEQNLNHDAMYWYRQDPGQGLRLIYYSQIVNDFQKGDIAEGYSVSREKKESFPLTVTSAQKNPTAFYLCASSPGGDTQYFGPGTRLTVL.

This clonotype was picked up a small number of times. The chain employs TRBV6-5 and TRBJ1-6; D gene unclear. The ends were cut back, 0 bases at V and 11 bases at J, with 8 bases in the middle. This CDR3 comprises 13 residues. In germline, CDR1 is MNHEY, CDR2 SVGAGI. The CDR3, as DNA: TGTGCCAGCAGTTACTCGAAGGTGGCACCCCTCCACTTT. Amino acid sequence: CASSYSKVAPLHF.

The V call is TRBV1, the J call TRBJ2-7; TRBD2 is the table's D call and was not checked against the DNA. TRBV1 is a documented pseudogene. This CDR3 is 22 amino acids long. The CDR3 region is CTSSQVRDSGRGSYLHPTEQYF. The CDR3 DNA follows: TGCACCAGCAGCCAAGTCCGTGATAGCGGGAGAGGGTCCTACCTCCATCCTACGGAGCAGTACTTC.

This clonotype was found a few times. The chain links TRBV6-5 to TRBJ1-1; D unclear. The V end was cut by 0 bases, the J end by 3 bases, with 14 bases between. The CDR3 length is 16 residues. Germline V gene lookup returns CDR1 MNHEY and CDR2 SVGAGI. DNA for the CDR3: TGTGCCAGCAGTTACTCGACCCCACCCCAGGACACTGAAGCTTTCTTT. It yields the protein CASSYSTPPQDTEAFF.

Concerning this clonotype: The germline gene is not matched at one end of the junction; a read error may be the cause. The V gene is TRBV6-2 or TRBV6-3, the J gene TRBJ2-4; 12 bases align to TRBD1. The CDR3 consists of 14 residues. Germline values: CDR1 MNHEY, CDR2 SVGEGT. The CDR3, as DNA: TGTGCCAGCATTGACCAGGGACAGGGGGCGATTCTGTACTTC. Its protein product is CASIDQGQGAILYF.

The CDR3 spells CASRWVMNTEAFF. CDR3 DNA sequence: TGTGCCAGCAGATGGGTCATGAACACTGAAGCTTTCTTT. V gene TRBV6-2 or TRBV6-3 combines with J gene TRBJ1-1; D gene ambiguous. V was clipped by 6 bases and J by 0 bases, with 8 bases between them. The CDR3 is made up of 13 amino acids. Germline V lookup: CDR1 MNHEY, CDR2 SVGEGT.

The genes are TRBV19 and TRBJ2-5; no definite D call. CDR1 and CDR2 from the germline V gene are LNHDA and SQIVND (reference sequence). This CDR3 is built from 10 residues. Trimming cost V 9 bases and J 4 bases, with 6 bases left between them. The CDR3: CARLLETQYF. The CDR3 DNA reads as TGTGCCAGGTTGTTAGAGACCCAGTACTTC.

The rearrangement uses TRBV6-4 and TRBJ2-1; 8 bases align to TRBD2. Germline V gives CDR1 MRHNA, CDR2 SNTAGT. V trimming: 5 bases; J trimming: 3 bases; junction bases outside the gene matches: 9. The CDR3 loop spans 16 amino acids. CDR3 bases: TGTGCCAGCAGTAAACACTCCGGGAGGGACTACAATGAGCAGTTCTTC. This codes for CASSKHSGRDYNEQFF.

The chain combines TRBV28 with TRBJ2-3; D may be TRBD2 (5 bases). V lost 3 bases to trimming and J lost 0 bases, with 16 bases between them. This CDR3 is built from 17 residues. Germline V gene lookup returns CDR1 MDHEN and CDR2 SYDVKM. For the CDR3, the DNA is TGTGCCAGCAGTTTTGGACTTGATCTCTCTAGCACAGATACGCAGTATTTT. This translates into CASSFGLDLSSTDTQYF. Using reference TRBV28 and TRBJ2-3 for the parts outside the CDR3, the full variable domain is DVKVTQSSRYLVKRTGEKVFLECVQDMDHENMFWYRQDPGLGLRLIYFSYDVKMKEKGDIPEGYSVSREKKERFSLILESASTNQTSMYLCASSFGLDLSSTDTQYFGPGTRLTVL.

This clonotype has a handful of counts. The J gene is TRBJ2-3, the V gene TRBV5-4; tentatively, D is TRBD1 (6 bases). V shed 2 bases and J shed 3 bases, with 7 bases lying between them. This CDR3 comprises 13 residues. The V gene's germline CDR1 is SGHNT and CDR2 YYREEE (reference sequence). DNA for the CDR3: TGTGCCAGCAGCTTCCAGGGGACAGATACGCAGTATTTT. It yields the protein CASSFQGTDTQYF. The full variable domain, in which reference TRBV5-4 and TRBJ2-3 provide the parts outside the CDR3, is ETGVTQSPTHLIKTRGQQVTLRCSSQSGHNTVSWYQQALGQGPQFIFQYYREEENGRGNFPPRFSGLQFPNYSSELNVNALELDDSALYLCASSFQGTDTQYFGPGTRLTVL.

The DNA of the CDR3 is TGTGCCAGCAGTCCATGGTGGGCCCAAAAACTGTTTTTT. Translating it yields CASSPWWAQKLFF. This chain joins TRBV28 and TRBJ1-4, with D uncertain. Per the germline V gene, CDR1 is MDHEN and CDR2 is SYDVKM. The CDR3 has 13 residues. Trimming shortened V by 5 bases and J by 9 bases, and 13 bases separated the two germline ends.

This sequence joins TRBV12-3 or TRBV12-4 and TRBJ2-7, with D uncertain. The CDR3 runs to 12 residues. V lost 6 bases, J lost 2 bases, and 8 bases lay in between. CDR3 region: CASSRQAYEQYF. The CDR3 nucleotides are TGTGCCAGCAGCCGTCAAGCCTACGAGCAGTACTTC.

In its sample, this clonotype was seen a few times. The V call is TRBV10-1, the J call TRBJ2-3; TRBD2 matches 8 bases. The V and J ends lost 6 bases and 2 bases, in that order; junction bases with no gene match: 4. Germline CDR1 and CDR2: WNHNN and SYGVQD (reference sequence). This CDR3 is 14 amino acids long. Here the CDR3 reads CASRGLGDTDTQYF. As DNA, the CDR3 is TGCGCCAGCAGGGGACTAGGAGACACAGATACGCAGTATTTT.

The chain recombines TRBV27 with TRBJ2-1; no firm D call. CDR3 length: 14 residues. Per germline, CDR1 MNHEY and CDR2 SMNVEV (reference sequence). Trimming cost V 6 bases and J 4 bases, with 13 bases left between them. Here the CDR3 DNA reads TGTGCCAGCAGCACGGCCGTAGGGTACAATGAGCAGTTCTTC. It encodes CASSTAVGYNEQFF.

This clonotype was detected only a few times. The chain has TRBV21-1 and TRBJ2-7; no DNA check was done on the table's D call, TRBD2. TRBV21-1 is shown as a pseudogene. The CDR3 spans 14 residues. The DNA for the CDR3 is TGTGCCAGCAGCAAGGGACTTCCTCTCTACGAGCAGTACTTC. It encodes CASSKGLPLYEQYF.

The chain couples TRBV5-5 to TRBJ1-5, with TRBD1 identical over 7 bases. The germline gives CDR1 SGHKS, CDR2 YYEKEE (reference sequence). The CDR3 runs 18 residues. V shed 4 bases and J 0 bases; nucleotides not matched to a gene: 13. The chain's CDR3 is CASSLFWTGGSSNQPQHF. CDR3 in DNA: TGTGCCAGCAGCCTCTTTTGGACAGGAGGGAGTAGCAATCAGCCCCAGCATTTT.

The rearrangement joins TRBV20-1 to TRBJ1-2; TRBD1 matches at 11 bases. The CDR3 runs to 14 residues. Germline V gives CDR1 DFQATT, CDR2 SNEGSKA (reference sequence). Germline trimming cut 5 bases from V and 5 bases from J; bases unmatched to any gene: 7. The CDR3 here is CSADPGQGVYGYTF. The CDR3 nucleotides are TGCAGTGCTGATCCGGGACAGGGGGTTTATGGCTACACCTTC.

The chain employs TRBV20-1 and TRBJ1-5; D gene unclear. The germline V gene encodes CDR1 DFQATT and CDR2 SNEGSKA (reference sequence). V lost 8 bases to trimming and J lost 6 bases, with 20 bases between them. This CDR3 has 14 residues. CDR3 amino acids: CSTISPNMGQPQHF. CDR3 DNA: TGCAGTACTATCTCGCCAAACATGGGTCAGCCCCAGCATTTT.

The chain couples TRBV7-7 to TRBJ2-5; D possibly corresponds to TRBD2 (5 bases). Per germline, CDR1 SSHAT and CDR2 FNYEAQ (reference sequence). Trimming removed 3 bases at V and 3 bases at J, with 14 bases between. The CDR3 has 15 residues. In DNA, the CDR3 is TGTGCCAGCAGCTTGGGTGGAGGCGTAGAAGAGACCCAGTACTTC. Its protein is CASSLGGGVEETQYF.

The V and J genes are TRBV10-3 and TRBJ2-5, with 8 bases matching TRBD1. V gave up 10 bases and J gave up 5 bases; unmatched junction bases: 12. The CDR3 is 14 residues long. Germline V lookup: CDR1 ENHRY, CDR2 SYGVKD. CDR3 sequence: CATGGQGYRETQYF. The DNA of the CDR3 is TGTGCCACCGGAGGACAGGGCTACAGGGAGACCCAGTACTTC.

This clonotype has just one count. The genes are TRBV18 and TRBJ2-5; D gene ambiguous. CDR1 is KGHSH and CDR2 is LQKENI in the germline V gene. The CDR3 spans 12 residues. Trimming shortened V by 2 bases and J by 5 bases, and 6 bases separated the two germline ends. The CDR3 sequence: CASSPSDETQYF. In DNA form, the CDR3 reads TGTGCCAGCTCACCATCAGATGAGACCCAGTACTTC.

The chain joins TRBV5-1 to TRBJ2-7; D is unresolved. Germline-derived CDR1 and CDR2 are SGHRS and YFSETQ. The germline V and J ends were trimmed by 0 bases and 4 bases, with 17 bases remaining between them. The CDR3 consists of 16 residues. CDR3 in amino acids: CASSLEPSPVKYEQYF. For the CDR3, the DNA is TGCGCCAGCAGCTTGGAACCGAGCCCTGTTAAATACGAGCAGTACTTC.

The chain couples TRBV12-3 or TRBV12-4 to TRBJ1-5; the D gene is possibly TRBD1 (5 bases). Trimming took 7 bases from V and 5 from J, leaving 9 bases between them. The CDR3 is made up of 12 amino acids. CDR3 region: CASTRGDQPQHF. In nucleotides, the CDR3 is TGTGCCAGCACAAGGGGAGATCAGCCCCAGCATTTT.

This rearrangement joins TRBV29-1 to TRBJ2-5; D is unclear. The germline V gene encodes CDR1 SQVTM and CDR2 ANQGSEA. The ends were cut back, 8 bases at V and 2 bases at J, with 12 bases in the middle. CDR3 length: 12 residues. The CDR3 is CSIDRAQETQYF. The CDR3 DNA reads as TGCAGCATAGACCGCGCTCAAGAGACCCAGTACTTC.

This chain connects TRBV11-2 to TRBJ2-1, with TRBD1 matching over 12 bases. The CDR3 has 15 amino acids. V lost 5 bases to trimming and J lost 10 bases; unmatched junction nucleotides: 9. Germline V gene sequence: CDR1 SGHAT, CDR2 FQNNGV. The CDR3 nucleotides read TGTGCCAGCAGCAGGGGACAGGGGGCGCCCCGCGAGCAGTTCTTC. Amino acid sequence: CASSRGQGAPREQFF.

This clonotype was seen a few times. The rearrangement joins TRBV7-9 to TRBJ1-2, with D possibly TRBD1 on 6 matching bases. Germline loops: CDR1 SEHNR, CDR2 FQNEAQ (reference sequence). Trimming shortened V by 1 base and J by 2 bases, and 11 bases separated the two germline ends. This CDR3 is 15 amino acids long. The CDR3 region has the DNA TGTGCCAGCAGCTTAGTAGGGGGGCCGAACTATGGCTACACCTTC. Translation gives CASSLVGGPNYGYTF.